This T cell receptor (beta chain) was found in a study of blood T cell repertoires in COVID-19. Across the study: Whether acute or convalescent, the COVID-19 samples came from the United States, Italy and Spain. The cDNA or gDNA used as material had been derived from T cells, B-cell-depleted T cells, or PBMCs.

This study enrolled people aged 18 to 89 from about 26 US geographic areas. The CDR3 length is 14 residues. Trimming at V came to 7 bases and at J to 5 bases, leaving 8 bases not matched to a gene. In germline, CDR1 is SEHNR, CDR2 FQNEAQ (reference sequence). In the authors' methods: It was from reference gene primer amplification that nucleated cell counts were estimated. Clones were read by immunoSEQ multiplex PCR, and TCRdb kept only the in-frame ones, dropping some. V and J calls and clone size are copied from that table; D and trimming were computed from the DNA. The table records about 230,000 clones, around 92% of them present only once.

The rearrangement joins TRBV7-9 to TRBJ2-7, with 10 bases identical to TRBD1. The sequence was collected from a woman younger than 45 with acute COVID-19. What was sequenced was PBMCs or T cells enriched from blood (not recorded which). CDR3 in amino acids: CASTLGQGVHEQYF. The CDR3 DNA is TGTGCCAGCACCCTCGGACAGGGGGTCCACGAGCAGTACTTC.